This paragraph covers one T cell receptor (beta chain) sequence. This clone was found once. No cognate antigen has been identified for it. Base-call qualities are not available, and no considerably larger clone is one nucleotide away. The data belong to a study of regulatory and conventional T cells in RAG deficiency (TCRdb year 2017). Turning to the overall study: High-throughput TCR beta sequencing was used to compare the repertoire diversity and composition of Treg, conventional CD4+ and CD8+ T cells between RAG-deficient patients and healthy controls. What the study reported, not specific to this receptor: Markedly lower Shannon entropy and higher Simpson indices were observed in RAG-deficient patients than in control T-cell subpopulations. Rather than being bona fide Treg cells, the sorted CD25-high CD127-low cells in Omenn syndrome patients may represent peripherally activated cells. For some subjects, some T-cell subset analyses were not performed. Compared with controls, Omenn syndrome and CID/AS patients had approximately 97-fold fewer unique TCR beta sequences in Treg cells, but only approximately 9.7-fold fewer in the other subsets. All patient T-cell subsets had shorter CDR3 lengths; Omenn syndrome patients showed >80% Treg-Tconv repertoire overlap at nucleotide and amino acid level.

The library was obtained by the immunoSEQ multiplex PCR assay. Rearranged TCR beta chain products were amplified from genomic DNA of sorted T-cell subsets and sequenced. The authors processed their data as follows. Shannon entropy and Simpson indices were used to measure how diverse the repertoire of productive TCR beta rearrangements was. To gauge clonal expansion, the frequencies of the 100 most abundant productive TCR beta clonotypes among total reads were added together. A self-reactivity index based on amino acid usage at CDR3beta positions 6 and 7 was applied to the TRB repertoires. Two-way ANOVA was used for repertoire analyses, while Student t or Mann-Whitney tests were used for flow cytometric analyses. The source is immuneACCESS, and TCRdb retained only in-frame sequences with V and J called. Part of the clones is not carried over; for the studies checked, unresolved V genes explain less than half of this, and the remainder is unexplained. That table gives V, J and clone size, and the DNA gave D and trimming. The sample data list some 30,000 clones, and around nine tenths of these were observed just once. The top ten clonotypes cover roughly 13% of the sample.

For repertoire analyses, the comparison group consisted of fewer than ten healthy control donors. Before genomic DNA extraction, CD8+ T cells without CD4 were isolated from blood. The sample was also reused in another study, on regulatory T cells. Reported in the second study: In the multiplex PCR, 52 forward TRBV primers and 13 reverse TRBJ primers were used, and assay-based and computational corrections were applied for amplification bias. Restricted unique TRB V-J pairs and skewed V and J gene usage were observed in patient repertoires, most markedly in regulatory T cells. The study compared T-cell receptor beta repertoires of sorted regulatory, conventional CD4+ and CD8+ T cells in CD3G-deficient patients with those in healthy controls. Peripheral blood mononuclear cells were isolated by Ficoll density separation. A FACSAria cell sorter was used to isolate CD3+ CD8+ CD4- T cells. Rearranged TRB loci were amplified from genomic DNA by multiplex PCR within the immunoSEQ assay. Sequencing of the TRB amplicons was done on an Illumina HiSeq platform. Raw sequences were error-filtered and aligned to reference gene sequences by custom algorithms and were subsequently analyzed with the immunoSEQ online tools. Frequencies of productive and nonproductive TRB rearrangements were evaluated among both unique and total sequences. Prism software was used to run t tests, Mann-Whitney tests or two-way ANOVA for comparisons between groups.

The sequence derives from a human donor in good health. The source material was CD8+ T cells sorted from blood.

The CDR3 corresponds to CASSVLAGAYEQYF. DNA sequence: TGTGCCAGTAGTGTACTAGCGGGAGCCTACGAGCAGTACTTC. The sequence is built from TRBV19 and TRBJ2-7, and 11 bases in between align with TRBD2. For this chain, trimming is 5 bases at the V end and 2 bases at the J end, and the number of junction bases without a gene match is 2. For CDR1 and CDR2, the germline V gene (reference sequence) lists LNHDA and SQIVND. Reading from cysteine to phenylalanine, the CDR3 counts 14 amino acids. This entry keeps only the CDR3 DNA: 42 bases, framed from base 1.